This T cell receptor beta chain derives from a study of control samples from healthy donors and cancer patients. The protocol was immunoSEQ multiplex PCR, while the TCRdb copy is restricted to in-frame clones and leaves out a portion. This sample has 110,000 to 150,000 clones, with roughly 89% found just once. Germline V CDR1 and CDR2: LNHDA, SQIVND (reference sequence). CDR3 length: 13 amino acids. The V gene lost 3 bases and the J gene lost 6 bases, with 11 bases spanning the gap. The V gene is TRBV19, the J gene TRBJ1-1, with TRBD1 as a possible D gene (5 bases). The source material was blood. The sequence was collected from a young man in good health. The CDR3 sequence is CASSIWGGPEAFF. The CDR3, as DNA: TGTGCCAGTAGTATTTGGGGGGGACCTGAAGCTTTCTTT.